The 6 T cell receptor beta chains given below trace back to one sample, sequenced in a study of control samples from healthy donors and cancer patients. Using immunoSEQ multiplex PCR, the repertoire was profiled, and TCRdb retains in-frame clones only, with some absent. The sample lists under 200,000 clones, roughly 94% occurring once. The sequenced sample was PBMCs. The receptors stem from a man between 60 and 75 years old with colorectal cancer.

The rearrangement uses TRBV29-1 and TRBJ2-3; D is possibly TRBD1 (5 bases). Per the germline V gene, CDR1 is SQVTM and CDR2 is ANQGSEA. The CDR3 runs to 12 residues. Deletions cut 3 bases from V and 3 bases from J, with 7 bases between. This CDR3 reads CSVETATDTQYF. CDR3 nucleotides: TGCAGCGTTGAGACAGCAACAGATACGCAGTATTTT.

This rearrangement joins TRBV27 to TRBJ1-1; D not certain. This CDR3 comprises 13 residues. V was clipped by 3 bases and J by 0 bases, with 5 bases between them. From germline, CDR1 is MNHEY and CDR2 SMNVEV (reference sequence). The CDR3, as DNA: TGTGCCAGCAGTTTTCGGATGAACACTGAAGCTTTCTTT. Its protein is CASSFRMNTEAFF.

The V and J genes are TRBV24-1 and TRBJ1-5; TRBD1 is a possible D gene (6 bases). This CDR3 is built from 13 residues. CDR1 KGHDR and CDR2 SFDVKD come from the germline V gene. Deletions cut 8 bases from V and 4 bases from J, with 11 bases between. In nucleotides, the CDR3 is TGTGCCACCATGTGGGACAAAAATCAGCCCCAGCATTTT. It specifies CATMWDKNQPQHF.

This clone has only one observation. J is TRBJ2-4 and V is TRBV7-2, with 11 bases identical to TRBD1. Trimming took 1 base from V and 6 from J; bases not matched to a gene: 5. Germline V gene sequence: CDR1 SGHTA, CDR2 FQGNSA. The CDR3 sequence is 16 residues long. The CDR3 region is CASSLDRTGGSNIQYF. In nucleotides, the CDR3 is TGTGCCAGCAGCTTAGACCGGACAGGGGGCTCAAACATTCAGTACTTC.

The V and J genes are TRBV7-2 and TRBJ1-1; D may be TRBD1 (6 bases). Germline V gene data show CDR1 as SGHTA and CDR2 as FQGNSA. The CDR3 is 15 amino acids. Trimming removed 3 bases at V and 0 bases at J, with 11 bases between. In DNA form, the CDR3 reads TGTGCCAGCAGCTTGACTGGGGGCATGAACACTGAAGCTTTCTTT. Protein product: CASSLTGGMNTEAFF. The whole variable domain, remainder taken from reference TRBV7-2 and TRBJ1-1, is GAGVSQSPSNKVTEKGKDVELRCDPISGHTALYWYRQSLGQGLEFLIYFQGNSAPDKSGLPSDRFSAERTGGSVSTLTIQRTQQEDSAVYLCASSLTGGMNTEAFFGQGTRLTVV.

The V call is TRBV5-4, the J call TRBJ1-2, with 7 bases aligning to TRBD1. This CDR3 spans 14 amino acids. Germline V gene data show CDR1 as SGHNT and CDR2 as YYREEE (reference sequence). J lost 8 bases, V lost 3 bases, and 10 bases had no gene match. This chain's CDR3 is CASSWAQGQEGYTF. The CDR3 nucleotides are TGTGCCAGCAGCTGGGCCCAAGGACAGGAGGGCTACACCTTC.